This T cell receptor beta chain was found in a study of technical replicates of blood from several donors. The method was immunoSEQ multiplex PCR; TCRdb's version includes in-frame clones alone and lacks a portion of them. The data contain 84,000 or so clones, about 95% of them singletons. This receptor was identified in a human donor in good health. Specimen: T cells isolated from PBMCs.

The CDR3 DNA reads TGTGCCAGCAGCCCATGGGACACGGGGAATGAGCAGTTCTTC. This gives the protein CASSPWDTGNEQFF. The rearrangement uses TRBV14 and TRBJ2-1; D is possibly TRBD1 (6 bases). Trimming left V 4 bases short and J 7 bases short, with 14 bases between. The CDR3 consists of 14 residues. Germline CDR1 is SGHDN and CDR2 is FVKESK.